These 10 T cell receptor beta chains came from one sample sequenced in a study of PD-1 blockade in mismatch repair-deficient tumors. Sequencing used immunoSEQ multiplex PCR; TCRdb keeps in-frame clones, though not all of them. The sample records about 100,000 clones, roughly four fifths being singletons. This specimen consisted of peripheral blood, obtained approximately 8 months after starting pembrolizumab. These receptors originate from an adult with mismatch repair-deficient cancer.

V gene TRBV7-9 combines with J gene TRBJ2-4; the D gene is possibly TRBD2 (5 bases). The V gene's germline CDR1 is SEHNR and CDR2 FQNEAQ (reference sequence). Trimming cost V 1 base and J 4 bases, with 5 bases left between them. The CDR3 extends over 13 amino acids. CDR3 protein: CASSLGGKNIQYF. Here the CDR3 DNA reads TGTGCCAGCAGCTTAGGCGGGAAAAACATTCAGTACTTC.

Note on this clone: Within the sample, other DNA sequences also encode this same CDR3. The chain has TRBV18 and TRBJ2-5; no definite D call. Germline values: CDR1 KGHSH, CDR2 LQKENI. The V end lost 2 bases, the J end lost 5 bases, and 3 bases lay between the germline ends. This CDR3 is built from 11 residues. The DNA of the CDR3 is TGTGCCAGCTCACCAGGGGAGACCCAGTACTTC. It translates to CASSPGETQYF.

This chain connects TRBV6-5 to TRBJ1-2; 10 bases align to TRBD1. V lost 0 bases and J lost 2; bases outside the gene matches: 3. The CDR3 consists of 16 residues. Germline CDR1 and CDR2: MNHEY and SVGAGI. The CDR3, as DNA: TGTGCCAGCAGTTACTCCCGGACAGGGGGGAACTATGGCTACACCTTC. Its protein is CASSYSRTGGNYGYTF.

This rearrangement joins TRBV6-1 to TRBJ2-7; TRBD2 matches 16 bases. Trimming cost V 3 bases and J 1 base; bases outside gene matches: 6. Germline V CDR1 and CDR2: MNHNS, SASEGT. This CDR3 spans 18 amino acids. CDR3 protein: CASSEPGLAGGRSYEQYF. CDR3 nucleotide sequence: TGTGCCAGCAGTGAGCCGGGACTAGCGGGAGGGCGTTCCTACGAGCAGTACTTC.

This chain connects TRBV11-3 to TRBJ2-5; D might be TRBD2 (5 bases). V lost 2 bases and J lost 5, with 15 bases in between. Germline CDR1 reads SGHNT; CDR2 reads YENEEA. This CDR3 has 15 residues. The CDR3 region has the DNA TGTGCCAGCAGCTTATCGGGGAAGGATTTGGAGACCCAGTACTTC. This gives the protein CASSLSGKDLETQYF.

V usage is TRBV19 and J usage is TRBJ2-1, with 7 positions matching TRBD2. CDR1 and CDR2 from the germline V gene are LNHDA and SQIVND (reference sequence). This CDR3 comprises 15 residues. J lost 10 bases, V lost 1 base, and 10 bases had no gene match. The DNA for the CDR3 is TGTGCCAGTAGTATAGCTGGCGGGAGTGTACGGGAGCAGTTCTTC. It is translated as CASSIAGGSVREQFF.

This clone was seen a single time. V is TRBV9 and J is TRBJ2-3; 14 positions agree with TRBD2. The germline gives CDR1 SGDLS, CDR2 YYNGEE. The trim removed 4 bases at V and 5 bases at J, leaving 12 bases unmatched. The CDR3 is 18 amino acids. The CDR3 DNA sequence: TGTGCCAGCAGCCTTCCGGGACTAGCGGGAGAAGAGGGAGATACGCAGTATTTT. Protein sequence: CASSLPGLAGEEGDTQYF. Together with reference TRBV9 and TRBJ2-3, the CDR3 gives the full variable domain: DSGVTQTPKHLITATGQRVTLRCSPRSGDLSVYWYQQSLDQGLQFLIQYYNGEERAKGNILERFSAQQFPDLHSELNLSSLELGDSALYFCASSLPGLAGEEGDTQYFGPGTRLTVL.

This rearrangement joins TRBV9 to TRBJ2-3; 9 bases are a match to TRBD2. Unmatched junction bases numbered 8, after V lost 4 bases and J lost 5 bases. The germline V gene has CDR1 SGDLS and CDR2 YYNGEE. The CDR3 contains 15 residues. CDR3 amino acids: CASSNSGSTRDTQYF. DNA of the CDR3: TGTGCCAGCAGCAATAGCGGGAGCACCAGAGATACGCAGTATTTT.

The chain uses TRBV30 and TRBJ2-5; possible D gene TRBD1, 7 bases. V dropped 5 bases and J dropped 0 bases, with 10 bases sitting between them. The CDR3 spans 13 residues. Germline V gene data show CDR1 as GTSNPN and CDR2 as SVGIG (reference sequence). The CDR3 loop reads CAWGGTDQETQYF. The CDR3 DNA sequence: TGTGCCTGGGGGGGGACAGACCAAGAGACCCAGTACTTC.

The chain is built from TRBV11-1 and TRBJ2-3; TRBD2 matches 7 bases. After removal of 4 bases from V and 6 bases from J, the junction contained 10 bases not matched to a gene. The CDR3 loop spans 15 amino acids. Germline V gene sequence: CDR1 SGHAT, CDR2 FQDESV (reference sequence). Here the CDR3 reads CASSSLGGILDTQYF. DNA of the CDR3: TGTGCCAGCAGCTCCCTGGGAGGGATTTTGGATACGCAGTATTTT. Full variable domain (rest looked up from reference TRBV11-1 and TRBJ2-3): EAEVAQSPRYKITEKSQAVAFWCDPISGHATLYWYRQILGQGPELLVQFQDESVVDDSQLPKDRFSAERLKGVDSTLKIQPAELGDSAMYLCASSSLGGILDTQYFGPGTRLTVL.